The entry below describes one T cell receptor (beta chain). Measured with immunoSEQ multiplex PCR; TCRdb has only the in-frame clones, and not every one. The sample carries roughly 140,000 clones, approximately 78% recorded once. Trimming stripped 5 bases from V and 9 bases from J, with 11 bases between. The V gene's germline CDR1 is MNHEY and CDR2 SVGAGI. The CDR3 spans 13 residues. The sample belongs to a study of blood T cell repertoires in COVID-19. Across the study: Sites across the United States, Italy and Spain contributed samples from acute and convalescent COVID-19. In each case, the material was cDNA or gDNA derived from T cells, B-cell-depleted T cells, or PBMCs.

J is TRBJ1-6 and V is TRBV6-5; possible D gene TRBD1, 6 bases. The receptor's source is a woman older than 75 with acute or convalescent COVID-19. Sequenced material: peripheral blood. The CDR3 reads CASSQGIGSPLHF. In nucleotides, the CDR3 is TGTGCCAGCAGTCAGGGGATCGGTTCACCCCTCCACTTT.